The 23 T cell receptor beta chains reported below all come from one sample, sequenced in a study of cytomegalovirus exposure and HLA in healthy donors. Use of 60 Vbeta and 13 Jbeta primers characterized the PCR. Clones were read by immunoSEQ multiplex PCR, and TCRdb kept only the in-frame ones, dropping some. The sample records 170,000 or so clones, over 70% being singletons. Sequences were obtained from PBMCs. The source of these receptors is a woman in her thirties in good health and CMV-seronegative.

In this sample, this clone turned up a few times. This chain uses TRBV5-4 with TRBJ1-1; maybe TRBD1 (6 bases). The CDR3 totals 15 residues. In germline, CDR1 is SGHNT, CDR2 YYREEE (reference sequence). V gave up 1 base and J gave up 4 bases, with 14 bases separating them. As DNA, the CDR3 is TGTGCCAGCAGCTTGTTGCCAGGGGTCCCCACTGAAGCTTTCTTT. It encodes CASSLLPGVPTEAFF.

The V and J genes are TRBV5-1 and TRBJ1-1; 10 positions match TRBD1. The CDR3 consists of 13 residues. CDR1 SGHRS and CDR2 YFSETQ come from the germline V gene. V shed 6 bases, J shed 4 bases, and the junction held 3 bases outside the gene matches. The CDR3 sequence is CASTRTGGTEAFF. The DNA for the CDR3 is TGCGCCAGCACAAGGACAGGGGGCACTGAAGCTTTCTTT.

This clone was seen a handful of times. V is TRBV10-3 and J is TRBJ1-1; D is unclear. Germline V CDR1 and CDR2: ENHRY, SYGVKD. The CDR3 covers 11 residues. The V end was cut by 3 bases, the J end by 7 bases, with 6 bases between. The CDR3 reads CAISDSYEAFF. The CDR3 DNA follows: TGTGCCATCAGTGATTCGTATGAAGCTTTCTTT.

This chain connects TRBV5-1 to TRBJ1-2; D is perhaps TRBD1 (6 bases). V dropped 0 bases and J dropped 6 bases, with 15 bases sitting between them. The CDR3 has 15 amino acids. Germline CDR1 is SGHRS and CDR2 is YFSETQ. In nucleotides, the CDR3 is TGCGCCAGCAGCTTGGGGGGCGGACAGAAGAATGGCTACACCTTC. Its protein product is CASSLGGGQKNGYTF.

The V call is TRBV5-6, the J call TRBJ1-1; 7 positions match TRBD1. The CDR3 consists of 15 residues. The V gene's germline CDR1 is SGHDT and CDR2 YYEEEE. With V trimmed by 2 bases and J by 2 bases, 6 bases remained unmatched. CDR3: CASSFSTGINTEAFF. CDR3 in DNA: TGTGCCAGCAGCTTTTCGACAGGGATTAACACTGAAGCTTTCTTT.

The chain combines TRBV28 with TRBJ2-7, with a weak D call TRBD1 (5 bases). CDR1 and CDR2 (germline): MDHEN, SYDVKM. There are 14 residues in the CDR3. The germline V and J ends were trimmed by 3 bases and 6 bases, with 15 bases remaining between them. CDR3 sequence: CASSLGQGGGEQYF. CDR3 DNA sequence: TGTGCCAGCAGTTTGGGGCAGGGTGGCGGCGAGCAGTACTTC.

Here the CDR3 reads CASSPLGQQGAGSGANVLTF. In DNA, the CDR3 is TGTGCCAGCTCACCACTAGGACAACAGGGGGCCGGATCTGGGGCCAACGTCCTGACTTTC. This chain connects TRBV18 to TRBJ2-6; 9 bases fit TRBD1. Germline CDR1 reads KGHSH; CDR2 reads LQKENI. The CDR3 loop spans 20 amino acids. J gave up 1 base and V 1 base, and 11 bases lay outside the gene matches.

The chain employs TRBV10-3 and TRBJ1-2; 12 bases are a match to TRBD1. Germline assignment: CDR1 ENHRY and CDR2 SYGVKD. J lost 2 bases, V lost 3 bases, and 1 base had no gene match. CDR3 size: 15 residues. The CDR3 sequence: CAISDGTGGNYGYTF. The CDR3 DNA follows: TGTGCCATCAGTGACGGGACAGGGGGCAACTATGGCTACACCTTC.

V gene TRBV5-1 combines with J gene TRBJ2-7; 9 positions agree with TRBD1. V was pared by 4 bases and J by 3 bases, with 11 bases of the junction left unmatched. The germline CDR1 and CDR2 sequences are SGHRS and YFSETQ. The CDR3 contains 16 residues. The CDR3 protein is CASSAQQGARGYEQYF. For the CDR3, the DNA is TGCGCCAGCAGCGCACAACAGGGGGCGCGGGGCTACGAGCAGTACTTC.

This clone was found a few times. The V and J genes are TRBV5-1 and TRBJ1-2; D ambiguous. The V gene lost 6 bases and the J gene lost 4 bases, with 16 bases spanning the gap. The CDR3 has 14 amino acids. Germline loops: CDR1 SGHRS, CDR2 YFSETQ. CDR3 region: CASKMIPFGYGYTF. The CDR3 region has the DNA TGCGCCAGCAAAATGATTCCTTTCGGCTATGGCTACACCTTC.

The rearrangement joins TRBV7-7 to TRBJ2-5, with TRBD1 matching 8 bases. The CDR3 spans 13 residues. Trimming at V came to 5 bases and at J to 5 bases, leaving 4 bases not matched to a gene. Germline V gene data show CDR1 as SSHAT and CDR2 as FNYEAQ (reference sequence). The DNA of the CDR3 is TGTGCCAGCAGCCAGGGGGCGGGGGAGACCCAGTACTTC. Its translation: CASSQGAGETQYF.

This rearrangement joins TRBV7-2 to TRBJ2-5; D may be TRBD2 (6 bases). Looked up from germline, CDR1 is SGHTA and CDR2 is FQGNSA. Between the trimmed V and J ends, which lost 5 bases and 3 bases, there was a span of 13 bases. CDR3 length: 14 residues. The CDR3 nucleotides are TGTGCCAGCAGCAGGGACTTGGCGGAAGAGACCCAGTACTTC. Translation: CASSRDLAEETQYF.

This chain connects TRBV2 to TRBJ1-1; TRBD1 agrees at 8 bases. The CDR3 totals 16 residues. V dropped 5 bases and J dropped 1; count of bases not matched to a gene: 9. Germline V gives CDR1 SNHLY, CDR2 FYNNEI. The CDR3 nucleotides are TGTGCCAGCAGTAACGACAGGGGTATTAGGAACACTGAAGCTTTCTTT. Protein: CASSNDRGIRNTEAFF.

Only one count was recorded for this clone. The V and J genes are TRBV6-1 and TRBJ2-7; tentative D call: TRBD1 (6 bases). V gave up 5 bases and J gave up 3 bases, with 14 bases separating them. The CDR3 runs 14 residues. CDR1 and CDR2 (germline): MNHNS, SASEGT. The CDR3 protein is CASSSGQFYYEQYF. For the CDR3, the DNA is TGTGCCAGCAGTTCCGGACAGTTCTACTACGAGCAGTACTTC.

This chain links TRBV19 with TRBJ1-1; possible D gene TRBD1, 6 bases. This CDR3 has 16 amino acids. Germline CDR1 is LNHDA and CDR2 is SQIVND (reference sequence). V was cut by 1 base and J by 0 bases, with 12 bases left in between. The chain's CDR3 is CASSIAPDRMNTEAFF. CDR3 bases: TGTGCCAGTAGTATAGCCCCGGACAGAATGAACACTGAAGCTTTCTTT.

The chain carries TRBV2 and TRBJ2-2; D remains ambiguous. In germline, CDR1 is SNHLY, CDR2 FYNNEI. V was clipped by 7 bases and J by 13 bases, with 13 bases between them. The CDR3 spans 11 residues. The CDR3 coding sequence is TGTGCCAGCACCGGAGAATCGAGGCTGTTTTTT. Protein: CASTGESRLFF.

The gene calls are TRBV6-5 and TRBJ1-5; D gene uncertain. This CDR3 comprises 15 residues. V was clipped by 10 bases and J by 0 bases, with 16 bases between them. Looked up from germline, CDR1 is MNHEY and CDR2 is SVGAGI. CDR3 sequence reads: CATNTGDNSNQPQHF. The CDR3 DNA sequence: TGTGCCACCAACACTGGAGATAATAGCAATCAGCCCCAGCATTTT.

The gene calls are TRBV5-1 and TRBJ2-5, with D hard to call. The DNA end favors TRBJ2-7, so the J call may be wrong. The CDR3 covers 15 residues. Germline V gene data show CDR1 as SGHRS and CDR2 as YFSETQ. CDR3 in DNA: TGCGCCAGCAGCTTGGAGACCCTTTCCGGAAGCGAGCAGTACTTC. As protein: CASSLETLSGSEQYF.

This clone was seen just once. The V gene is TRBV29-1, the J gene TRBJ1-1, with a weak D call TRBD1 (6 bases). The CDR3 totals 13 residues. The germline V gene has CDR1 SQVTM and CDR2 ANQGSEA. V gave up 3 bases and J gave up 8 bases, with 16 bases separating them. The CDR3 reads CSVETGSIGEAFF. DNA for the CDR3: TGCAGCGTTGAGACAGGTAGCATAGGAGAAGCTTTCTTT.

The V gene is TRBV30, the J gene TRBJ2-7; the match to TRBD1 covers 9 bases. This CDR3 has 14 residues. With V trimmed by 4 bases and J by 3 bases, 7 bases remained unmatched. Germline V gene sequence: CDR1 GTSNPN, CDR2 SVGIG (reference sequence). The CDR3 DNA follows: TGTGCCTGGACCGGGACAGGGAACCTCTACGAGCAGTACTTC. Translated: CAWTGTGNLYEQYF.

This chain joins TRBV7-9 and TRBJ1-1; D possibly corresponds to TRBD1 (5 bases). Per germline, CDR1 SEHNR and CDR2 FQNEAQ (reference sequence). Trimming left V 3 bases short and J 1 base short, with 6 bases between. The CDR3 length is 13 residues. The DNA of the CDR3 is TGTGCCAGCAGCTTGACAGAGAACACTGAAGCTTTCTTT. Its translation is CASSLTENTEAFF.

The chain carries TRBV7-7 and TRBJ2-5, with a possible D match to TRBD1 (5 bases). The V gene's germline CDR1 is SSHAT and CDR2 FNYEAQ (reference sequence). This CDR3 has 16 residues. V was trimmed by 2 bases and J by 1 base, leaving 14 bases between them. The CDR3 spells CASSLNPGKGQETQYF. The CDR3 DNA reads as TGTGCCAGCAGCTTAAACCCAGGGAAGGGCCAAGAGACCCAGTACTTC. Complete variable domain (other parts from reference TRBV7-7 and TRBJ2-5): GAGVSQSPRYKVTKRGQDVTLRCDPISSHATLYWYQQALGQGPEFLTYFNYEAQPDKSGLPSDRFSAERPEGSISTLTIQRTEQRDSAMYRCASSLNPGKGQETQYFGPGTRLLVL.

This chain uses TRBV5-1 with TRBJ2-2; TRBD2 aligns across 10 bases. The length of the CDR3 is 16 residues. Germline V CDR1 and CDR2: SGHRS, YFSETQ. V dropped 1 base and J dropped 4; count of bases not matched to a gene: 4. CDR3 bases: TGCGCCAGCAGCTTGAAGCGGGGGGGATCCACCGGGGAGCTGTTTTTT. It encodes CASSLKRGGSTGELFF.